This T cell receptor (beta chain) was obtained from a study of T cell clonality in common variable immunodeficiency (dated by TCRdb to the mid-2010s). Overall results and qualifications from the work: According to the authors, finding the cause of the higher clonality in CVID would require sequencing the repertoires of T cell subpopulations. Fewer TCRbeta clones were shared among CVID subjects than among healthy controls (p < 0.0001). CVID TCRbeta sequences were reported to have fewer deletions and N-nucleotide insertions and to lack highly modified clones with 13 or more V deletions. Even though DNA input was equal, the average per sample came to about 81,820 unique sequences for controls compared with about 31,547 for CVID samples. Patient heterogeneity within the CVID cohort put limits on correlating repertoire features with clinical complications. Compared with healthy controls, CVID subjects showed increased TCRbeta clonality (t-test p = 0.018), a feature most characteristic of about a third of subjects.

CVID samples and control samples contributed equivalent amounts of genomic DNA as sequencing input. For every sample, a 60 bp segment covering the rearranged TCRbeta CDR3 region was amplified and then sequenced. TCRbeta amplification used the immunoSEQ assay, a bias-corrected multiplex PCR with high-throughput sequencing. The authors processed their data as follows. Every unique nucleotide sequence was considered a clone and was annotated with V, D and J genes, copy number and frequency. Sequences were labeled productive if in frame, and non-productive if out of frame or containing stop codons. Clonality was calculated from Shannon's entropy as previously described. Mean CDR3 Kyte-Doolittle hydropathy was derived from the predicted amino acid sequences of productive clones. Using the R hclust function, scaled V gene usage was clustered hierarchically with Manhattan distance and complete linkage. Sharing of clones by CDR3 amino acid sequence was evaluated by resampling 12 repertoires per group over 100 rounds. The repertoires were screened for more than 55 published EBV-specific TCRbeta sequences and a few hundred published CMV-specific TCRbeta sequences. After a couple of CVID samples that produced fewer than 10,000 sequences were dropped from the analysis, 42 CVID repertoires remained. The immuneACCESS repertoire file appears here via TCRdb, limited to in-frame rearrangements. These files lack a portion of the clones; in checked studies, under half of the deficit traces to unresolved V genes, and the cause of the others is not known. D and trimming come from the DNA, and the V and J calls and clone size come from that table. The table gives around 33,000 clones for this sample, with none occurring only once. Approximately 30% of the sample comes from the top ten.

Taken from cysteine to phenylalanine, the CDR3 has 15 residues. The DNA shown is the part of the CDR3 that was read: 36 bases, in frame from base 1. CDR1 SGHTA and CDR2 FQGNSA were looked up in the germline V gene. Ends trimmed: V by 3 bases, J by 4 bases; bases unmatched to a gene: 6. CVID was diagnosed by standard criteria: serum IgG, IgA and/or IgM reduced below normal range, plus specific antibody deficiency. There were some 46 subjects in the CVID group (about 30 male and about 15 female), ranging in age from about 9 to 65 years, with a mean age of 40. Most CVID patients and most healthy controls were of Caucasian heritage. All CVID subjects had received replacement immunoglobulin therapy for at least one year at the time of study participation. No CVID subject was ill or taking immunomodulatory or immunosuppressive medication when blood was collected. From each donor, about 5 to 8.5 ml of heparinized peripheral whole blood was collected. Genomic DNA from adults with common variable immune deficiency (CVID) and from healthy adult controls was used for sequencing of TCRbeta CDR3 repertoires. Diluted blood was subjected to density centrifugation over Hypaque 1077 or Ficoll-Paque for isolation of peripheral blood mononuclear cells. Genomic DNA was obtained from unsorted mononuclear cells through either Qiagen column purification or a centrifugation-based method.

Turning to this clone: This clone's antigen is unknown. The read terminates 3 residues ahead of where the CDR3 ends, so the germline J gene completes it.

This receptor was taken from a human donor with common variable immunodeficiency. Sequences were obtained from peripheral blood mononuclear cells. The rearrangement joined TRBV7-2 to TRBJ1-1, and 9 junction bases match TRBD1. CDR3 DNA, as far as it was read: TGTGCCAGCAGCTTCGGACAGGGGAGGGCCACTGAA. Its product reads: CASSFGQGRATE. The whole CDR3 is CASSFGQGRATEAFF.